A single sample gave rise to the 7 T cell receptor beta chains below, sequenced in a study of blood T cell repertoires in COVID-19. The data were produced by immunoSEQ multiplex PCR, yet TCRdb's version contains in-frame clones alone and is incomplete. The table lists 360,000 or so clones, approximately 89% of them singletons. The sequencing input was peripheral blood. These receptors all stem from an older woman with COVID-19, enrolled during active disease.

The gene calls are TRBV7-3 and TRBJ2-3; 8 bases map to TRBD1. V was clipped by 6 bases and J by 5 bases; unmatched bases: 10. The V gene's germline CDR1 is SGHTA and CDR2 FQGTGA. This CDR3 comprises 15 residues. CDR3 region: CASSLGQAVGDTQYF. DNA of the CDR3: TGTGCCAGCAGTTTGGGACAGGCCGTCGGAGATACGCAGTATTTT.

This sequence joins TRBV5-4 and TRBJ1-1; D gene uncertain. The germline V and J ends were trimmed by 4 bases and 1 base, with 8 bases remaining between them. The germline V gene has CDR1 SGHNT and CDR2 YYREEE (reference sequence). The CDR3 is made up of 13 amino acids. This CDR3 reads CASSATGNTEAFF. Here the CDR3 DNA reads TGTGCCAGCAGCGCGACGGGGAACACTGAAGCTTTCTTT.

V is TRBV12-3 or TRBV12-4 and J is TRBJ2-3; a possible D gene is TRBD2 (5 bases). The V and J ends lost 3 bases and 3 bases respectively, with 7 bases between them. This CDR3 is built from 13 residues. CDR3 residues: CASSFGVTDTQYF. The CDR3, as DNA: TGTGCCAGCAGTTTCGGGGTTACAGATACGCAGTATTTT.

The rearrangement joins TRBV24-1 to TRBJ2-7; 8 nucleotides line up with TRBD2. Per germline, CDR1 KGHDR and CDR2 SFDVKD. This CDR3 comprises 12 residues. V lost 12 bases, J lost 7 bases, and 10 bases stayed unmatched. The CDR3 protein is CAAGGPLWEQYF. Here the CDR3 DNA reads TGTGCCGCGGGGGGACCCTTGTGGGAGCAGTACTTC.

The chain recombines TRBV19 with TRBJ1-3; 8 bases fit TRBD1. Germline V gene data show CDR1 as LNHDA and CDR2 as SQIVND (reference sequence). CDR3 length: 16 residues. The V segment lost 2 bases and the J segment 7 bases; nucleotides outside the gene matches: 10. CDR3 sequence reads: CASSISGGFGRNTIYF. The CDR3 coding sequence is TGTGCCAGTAGTATATCAGGGGGCTTCGGTCGTAACACCATATATTTT.

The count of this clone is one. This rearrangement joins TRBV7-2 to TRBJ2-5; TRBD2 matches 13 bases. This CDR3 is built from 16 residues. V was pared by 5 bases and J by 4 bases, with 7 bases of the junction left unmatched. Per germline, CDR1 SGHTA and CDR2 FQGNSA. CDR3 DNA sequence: TGTGCCAGCAGCCAAGAACTAGCGGGGGGGTTAGAGACCCAGTACTTC. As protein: CASSQELAGGLETQYF.

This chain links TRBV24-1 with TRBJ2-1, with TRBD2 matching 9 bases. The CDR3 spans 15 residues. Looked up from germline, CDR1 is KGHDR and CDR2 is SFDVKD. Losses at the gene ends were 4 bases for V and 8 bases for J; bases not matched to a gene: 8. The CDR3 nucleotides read TGTGCCACCAGTGAAGGGCGGGGGGGCCAGGATGAGCAGTTCTTC. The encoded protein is CATSEGRGGQDEQFF.